The source of this T cell receptor beta chain is a study of early T cells in non-severe SARS-CoV-2 infection. Study overall: Sequenced bulk RNA came from whole blood that was unsorted, and chains were unpaired.

Study observations and caveats: A preference for anti-spike CD8 responses marked VDJdb matching, which missed private and CD4 specificities.

Attachment of unique molecular identifiers to individual cDNA molecules was performed. MiXCR was run by TCRdb on the 5' RACE reads, yielding one entry per CDR3 protein. This table holds some 49,000 distinct CDR3 sequences, about an eighth found once. The CDR3 runs to 16 residues. From germline, CDR1 is LNHDA and CDR2 SQIVND (reference sequence). V lost 5 bases, J lost 2 bases, and 16 bases lay in between. This clonotype was found many times. Its target is not known. Sequencing was performed on whole blood. This chain joins TRBV19 and TRBJ1-5, with D possibly matching TRBD1 (6 bases). The receptor's source is an adult who was a healthcare worker with PCR-confirmed SARS-CoV-2 infection or an uninfected control (not recorded which). The CDR3 bases are TGTGCCAGTAGTTTCCGTAGACAGGTGGGCAATCAGCCCCAGCATTTT. Translating gives CASSFRRQVGNQPQHF.